Listed below are T cell receptor beta chains from one sample, sequenced in a study of T-cell reconstitution after alpha-beta-depleted transplantation in children. TCRdb re-called the PCR reads through MiXCR, storing one row per CDR3 protein. Here the sample spans hundreds of thousands of distinct CDR3 sequences, 10% to 15% being singletons. The sequencing used PBMCs, collected before TCRalphabeta/CD19-depleted stem cell transplant. The source is a girl aged 2 to 9 with congenital amegakaryocytic thrombocytopenia, due to receive a stem cell transplant. Each CDR3 is given with its conserved first and last residue. D genes are given only for firm matches. Clone size is not always given. Where it is, it says once, few, many or a class for expanded clones.

D gene,V gene,J gene,clone size,CDR3 protein,CDR3 DNA
NA,TRBV7-2,TRBJ2-5,many,CASSFFPGPKQETQYF,TGTGCCAGCAGCTTCTTCCCAGGCCCCAAACAAGAGACCCAGTACTTC
NA,TRBV7-6,TRBJ1-4,NA,CASSLGSGGEKLFF,TGTGCCAGCAGCTTAGGCAGCGGGGGTGAAAAACTGTTTTTT
NA,TRBV9,TRBJ2-7,many,CASSVGGTFDEQYF,TGTGCCAGCAGCGTAGGAGGCACATTCGACGAGCAGTACTTC
NA,TRBV5-1,TRBJ2-7,many,CASSLVGQGAYEQYF,TGCGCCAGCAGCTTGGTAGGGCAGGGAGCCTACGAGCAGTACTTC
NA,TRBV29-1,TRBJ2-1,few,CSVVEGEWYNEQFF,TGCAGCGTTGTTGAGGGAGAATGGTACAATGAGCAGTTCTTC
TRBD2,TRBV20-1,TRBJ2-1,many,CSAGLDMVQFF,TGCAGTGCCGGACTAGACATGGTGCAGTTCTTC
NA,TRBV28,TRBJ2-1,few,CASSLFQTNNEQFF,TGTGCCAGCAGTTTATTTCAAACTAACAATGAGCAGTTCTTC
NA,TRBV5-1,TRBJ2-1,NA,CASSSLLNEQFF,TGCGCCAGCAGCTCCTTACTCAATGAGCAGTTCTTC
TRBD1,TRBV20-1,TRBJ2-7,few,CSASSNRDSYEQYF,TGCAGTGCTAGCTCGAACCGGGACAGCTACGAGCAGTACTTC
NA,TRBV9,TRBJ2-3,NA,CASSGGVAGKFSDTQYF,TGTGCCAGCAGCGGAGGTGTGGCAGGGAAGTTTTCAGATACGCAGTATTTT
TRBD2,TRBV4-2,TRBJ2-3,many,CASSQDRTSGSTDTQYF,TGTGCCAGCAGCCAAGATCGGACTAGCGGGAGCACAGATACGCAGTATTTT
TRBD1,TRBV10-3,TRBJ2-1,many,CAAGDRGGDEQFF,TGTGCCGCAGGGGACAGGGGCGGGGATGAGCAGTTCTTC
NA,TRBV5-1,TRBJ2-1,few,CASSLVDREGDEQFF,TGCGCCAGCAGCTTGGTGGACAGGGAGGGCGATGAGCAGTTCTTC
NA,TRBV7-2,TRBJ2-7,NA,CASSFRTEQYF,TGTGCCAGCAGCTTTCGGACAGAGCAGTACTTC
NA,TRBV6-1,TRBJ2-2,many,CASGQSNTGELFF,TGTGCCAGCGGACAGTCGAACACCGGGGAGCTGTTTTTT
NA,TRBV20-1,TRBJ2-1,many,CSVDTGSYNEQFF,TGCAGTGTGGACACAGGCTCCTACAATGAGCAGTTCTTC
NA,TRBV4-1,TRBJ2-4,few,CASTSSSVPQAKNIQYF,TGCGCCAGCACATCATCTAGCGTCCCACAAGCCAAAAACATTCAGTACTTC
NA,TRBV5-1,TRBJ1-2,many,CASSLDRVGYTF,TGCGCCAGCAGCTTGGACAGGGTCGGCTACACCTTC
NA,TRBV20-1,TRBJ2-7,many,CSASRTKHPSQYF,TGCAGTGCTAGCAGGACCAAGCACCCGTCGCAGTACTTC
NA,TRBV12-3/TRBV12-4,TRBJ1-6,many,CASRPARGYNSPLHF,TGTGCCAGCAGGCCTGCCCGTGGCTATAATTCACCCCTCCACTTT
TRBD1,TRBV19,TRBJ1-5,NA,CASSIRGRGSNQPQHF,TGTGCCAGTAGTATCAGGGGGCGAGGGAGCAATCAGCCCCAGCATTTT
NA,TRBV4-1,TRBJ2-1,many,CASRSGGGLARDHNEQFF,TGCGCCAGCAGATCCGGGGGCGGTTTGGCCCGTGATCACAATGAGCAGTTCTTC
NA,TRBV20-1,TRBJ2-2,many,CSARDLIGELFF,TGCAGTGCTAGAGATCTTATCGGGGAGCTGTTTTTT
NA,TRBV20-1,TRBJ1-2,many,CSAIRGNYGYTF,TGCAGTGCTATAAGGGGCAACTATGGCTACACCTTC
TRBD1,TRBV28,TRBJ2-1,NA,CASQPRDRVNNEQSF,TGTGCCAGCCAACCCCGGGACAGGGTCAACAATGAGCAGTCCTTC
NA,TRBV7-2,TRBJ2-1,many,CASSRMPNFNAYNEQFF,TGTGCCAGCAGCCGAATGCCGAATTTCAACGCCTACAATGAGCAGTTCTTC
TRBD1,TRBV12-3/TRBV12-4,TRBJ2-1,few,CASSLRGQGAYNEQFF,TGTGCCAGCAGTTTACGGGGACAGGGTGCCTACAATGAGCAGTTCTTC
TRBD2,TRBV20-1,TRBJ2-2,many,CSVSIGGGTGELFF,TGCAGTGTTTCAATCGGGGGGGGCACCGGGGAGCTGTTTTTT
NA,TRBV10-3,TRBJ1-1,NA,CAIMAYPATEAFF,TGTGCCATCATGGCCTACCCGGCGACTGAAGCTTTCTTT
TRBD1,TRBV20-1,TRBJ1-1,NA,CSALPGQGTEAFF,TGCAGTGCCTTACCGGGACAGGGGACTGAAGCTTTCTTT